One sample yielded the 11 T cell receptor beta chains listed below, sequenced in a study of T cells after yellow fever vaccination. MiXCR, applied by TCRdb to the 5' RACE reads, yields one record per CDR3 protein. The data hold under 200,000 distinct CDR3 sequences, with almost 7% observed a single time. The sample was CD4+ T cells sorted from PBMCs, taken around 5 days after the first yellow fever vaccination. The receptors stem from a man aged 18 to 35 who received the YFV17D yellow fever vaccine.

The V and J genes are TRBV20-1 and TRBJ1-5; 8 positions match TRBD1. The CDR3 has 15 residues. Germline CDR1 reads DFQATT; CDR2 reads SNEGSKA (reference sequence). Trimming took 3 bases from V and 4 from J; bases not matched to a gene: 8. The CDR3 nucleotides are TGCAGTGCTAGCCCGACAGGGGTGGGGAATCAGCCCCAGCATTTT. Residues: CSASPTGVGNQPQHF.

The chain is built from TRBV2 and TRBJ1-2, with D possibly TRBD1 on 6 matching bases. This CDR3 region has 14 residues. V dropped 7 bases and J dropped 4 bases, with 16 bases sitting between them. The germline CDR1 and CDR2 sequences are SNHLY and FYNNEI. The CDR3 loop reads CASTPQGHLYGYTF. Here the CDR3 DNA reads TGTGCCAGCACCCCCCAGGGACACCTCTATGGCTACACCTTC. The full variable domain, its missing parts supplied by reference TRBV2 and TRBJ1-2, is EPEVTQTPSHQVTQMGQEVILRCVPISNHLYFYWYRQILGQKVEFLVSFYNNEISEKSEIFDDQFSVERPDGSNFTLKIRSTKLEDSAMYFCASTPQGHLYGYTFGSGTRLTVV.

The chain employs TRBV5-1 and TRBJ2-7, with D uncertain. Germline CDR1 reads SGHRS; CDR2 reads YFSETQ. Deletions cut 2 bases from V and 1 base from J, with 19 bases between. CDR3 length equals 17 residues. In DNA, the CDR3 is TGCGCCAGCAGCTTTTTGTCAACGGCATCCACTTCCTACGAGCAGTACTTC. Encoded protein: CASSFLSTASTSYEQYF.

This clonotype has a count of ten or more. V is TRBV6-5 and J is TRBJ1-6, with a possible D match to TRBD1 (5 bases). The CDR3 covers 16 residues. Germline assignment: CDR1 MNHEY and CDR2 SVGAGI. V gave up 0 bases and J gave up 14 bases, with 20 bases separating them. CDR3 amino acids: CASSYSGRKGLNTLHF. In DNA form, the CDR3 reads TGTGCCAGCAGTTACTCCGGCAGGAAGGGGCTGAACACCCTCCACTTT.

The rearrangement uses TRBV4-1 and TRBJ2-5; D possibly uses TRBD1 or TRBD2 (5 bases each). Deletions cut 4 bases from V and 3 bases from J, with 18 bases between. The CDR3 sequence is 16 residues long. The germline V gene encodes CDR1 MGHRA and CDR2 YSYEKL. The CDR3 coding sequence is TGCGCCAGCAGCCGGAGGATGGGGCAGGACGAAGAGACCCAGTACTTC. Amino acids: CASSRRMGQDEETQYF.

The chain combines TRBV4-3 with TRBJ2-2; D possibly uses TRBD1 or TRBD2 (5 bases each). V was cut by 0 bases and J by 4 bases, with 15 bases left in between. The germline gives CDR1 LGHNA, CDR2 YSLEER. The length of the CDR3 is 17 residues. This CDR3 reads CASSQDRGQGGTGELFF. In DNA form, the CDR3 reads TGCGCCAGCAGCCAAGATAGAGGGCAGGGTGGCACCGGGGAGCTGTTTTTT.

This clonotype appeared many times. The V gene is TRBV5-1, the J gene TRBJ1-1; possibly TRBD1 for D (5 bases). Germline V gene lookup returns CDR1 SGHRS and CDR2 YFSETQ. The CDR3 spans 15 residues. V gave up 5 bases and J gave up 0 bases, with 14 bases separating them. The CDR3 DNA follows: TGCGCCAGCAGGGTCCAGGGAGGCGTGAACACTGAAGCTTTCTTT. Translating it yields CASRVQGGVNTEAFF.

This chain connects TRBV7-9 to TRBJ1-2; tentatively, D is TRBD1 (6 bases). V lost 5 bases and J 4 bases, leaving 17 bases between the germline ends. CDR3 size: 15 residues. Germline V gene data show CDR1 as SEHNR and CDR2 as FQNEAQ (reference sequence). The CDR3 sequence: CASSVPGQYFYGYTF. The CDR3, as DNA: TGTGCCAGCAGCGTACCAGGACAGTACTTCTATGGCTACACCTTC.

This clonotype was recorded a few times. This sequence joins TRBV5-4 and TRBJ2-5; TRBD1 matches at 10 bases. V lost 4 bases and J lost 5; bases outside the gene matches: 11. CDR1 is SGHNT and CDR2 is YYREEE in the germline V gene (reference sequence). CDR3 length: 16 residues. The CDR3 DNA sequence: TGTGCCAGCAGCCAGGACAGGGGGGCTTTCGAGGAGACCCAGTACTTC. This sequence encodes CASSQDRGAFEETQYF.

This clonotype came up many times. The chain is built from TRBV9 and TRBJ2-3; no definite D call. Trimming left V 0 bases short and J 1 base short, with 6 bases between. CDR3 size: 14 residues. Germline lookup yields CDR1 SGDLS and CDR2 YYNGEE. The CDR3, as DNA: TGTGCCAGCAGCGTAGGGTCTCGCACAGATACGCAGTATTTT. It encodes CASSVGSRTDTQYF.

This clonotype was picked up many times. The chain carries TRBV5-1 and TRBJ2-3; D gene unclear. There are 13 residues in the CDR3. CDR1 and CDR2 from the germline V gene are SGHRS and YFSETQ. With 0 bases removed from V and 6 bases from J, the gap between germline ends came to 8 bases. This CDR3 is CASSLEGLDTQYF. The CDR3 region has the DNA TGCGCCAGCAGCTTGGAAGGGTTGGATACGCAGTATTTT.